This passage covers 27 T cell receptor beta chains from one sample sequenced in a study of cytomegalovirus exposure and HLA in healthy donors (dated by TCRdb to 2016 to 2017). Library preparation used the immunoSEQ multiplex PCR assay. For the multiplex PCR, a mixture combining 60 forward primers for TCR Vbeta segments and 13 reverse primers for TCR Jbeta segments was used. The source is immuneACCESS, and TCRdb retained only in-frame sequences with V and J called. Part of the clones is not carried over; for the studies checked, unresolved V genes explain less than half of this, and the remainder is unexplained. The sample table records over 100,000 clones; 63% of these occur just once. In total, the top ten clones hold 10% of the sample. Sequenced input: PBMCs. All receptors come from a middle-aged man in good health and CMV-seropositive.

This sequence joins TRBV6-5 and TRBJ2-7, with 7 bases fitting TRBD2. With V trimmed by 7 bases and J by 3 bases, 12 bases remained unmatched. This CDR3 spans 15 amino acids. Germline CDR1 and CDR2: MNHEY and SVGAGI. CDR3 DNA: TGTGCCAGCAAGGAAGGGACTATAAACTACTACGAGCAGTACTTC. Its protein product is CASKEGTINYYEQYF.

This clone occurred a few times. The chain employs TRBV20-1 and TRBJ2-7, with D possibly being TRBD2 (6 bases). Germline V gene lookup returns CDR1 DFQATT and CDR2 SNEGSKA (reference sequence). Between the trimmed V and J ends, which lost 7 bases and 3 bases, there was a span of 7 bases. The CDR3 consists of 10 residues. The CDR3 bases are TGCAGTGTCGGGGGCTACGAGCAGTACTTC. Translating it yields CSVGGYEQYF.

The CDR3 here is CASTPEGGRYEQYF. The CDR3 region has the DNA TGTGCCAGCACCCCGGAGGGAGGTCGCTACGAGCAGTACTTC. The V and J genes are TRBV5-8 and TRBJ2-7; possible D gene TRBD2, 6 bases. CDR1 and CDR2 (germline): SGHTS, YDEGEE. The CDR3 is made up of 14 amino acids. Trimming pared 6 bases from V and 3 bases from J, leaving 16 bases between.

This chain joins TRBV27 and TRBJ2-7; 9 nucleotides match TRBD2. Germline V CDR1 and CDR2: MNHEY, SMNVEV (reference sequence). V trimming: 3 bases; J trimming: 4 bases; junction bases outside the gene matches: 10. The CDR3 is 16 amino acids. CDR3 nucleotides: TGTGCCAGCAGTTTGCGCTGGGATAGCGGGAGTTACGAGCAGTACTTC. This sequence encodes CASSLRWDSGSYEQYF.

The V and J genes are TRBV2 and TRBJ2-3; D is unresolved. Per germline, CDR1 SNHLY and CDR2 FYNNEI. Trimming shortened V by 2 bases and J by 6 bases, and 18 bases separated the two germline ends. There are 16 residues in the CDR3. CDR3 residues: CASSESAVNLGDTQYF. In DNA form, the CDR3 reads TGTGCCAGCAGTGAATCGGCGGTGAACCTCGGGGATACGCAGTATTTT.

This chain uses TRBV19 with TRBJ2-1; 8 nucleotides align to TRBD2. Germline CDR1 is LNHDA and CDR2 is SQIVND (reference sequence). V trimming: 6 bases; J trimming: 16 bases; junction bases outside the gene matches: 11. The CDR3 loop spans 12 amino acids. The CDR3 DNA reads as TGTGCCAGTAGGACGACCGGGACTAGATACTTCTTC. It specifies CASRTTGTRYFF.

The V call is TRBV7-9, the J call TRBJ1-1; 7 bases align to TRBD1. The CDR3 sequence is 18 residues long. V gave up 1 base and J gave up 2 bases; unmatched junction bases: 13. The germline V gene encodes CDR1 SEHNR and CDR2 FQNEAQ (reference sequence). The CDR3 coding sequence is TGTGCCAGCAGCTTAGTTATAGGAACGGGACAGAAAAACACTGAAGCTTTCTTT. Residues: CASSLVIGTGQKNTEAFF. Combining the CDR3 with reference TRBV7-9 and TRBJ1-1 gives the whole variable domain DTGVSQNPRHKITKRGQNVTFRCDPISEHNRLYWYRQTLGQGPEFLTYFQNEAQLEKSRLLSDRFSAERPKGSFSTLEIQRTEQGDSAMYLCASSLVIGTGQKNTEAFFGQGTRLTVV.

The table lists this clone with a few counts. This rearrangement joins TRBV6-5 to TRBJ1-2; the match to TRBD1 covers 8 bases. Germline V CDR1 and CDR2: MNHEY, SVGAGI. This CDR3 contains 15 residues. The V gene end was trimmed by 0 bases and the J gene end by 7 bases; junction bases not matched to a gene: 7. The CDR3 spells CASSYSRQGTGGYTF. Written as DNA, the CDR3 is TGTGCCAGCAGTTACTCCCGACAGGGGACGGGTGGCTACACCTTC.

The chain employs TRBV4-2 and TRBJ2-5; 8 bases line up with TRBD1. The V segment lost 0 bases and the J segment 5 bases; nucleotides outside the gene matches: 8. Germline loops: CDR1 LGHNA, CDR2 YNFKEQ. The CDR3 consists of 16 residues. DNA for the CDR3: TGTGCCAGCAGCCAAGAAAAACAGGGGGGACGGGAGACCCAGTACTTC. This encodes CASSQEKQGGRETQYF.

Regarding this clone: A junction boundary mismatches the germline segment, possibly from a read error. This chain joins TRBV5-1 and TRBJ1-3, with 10 bases identical to TRBD1. Germline V gene sequence: CDR1 SGHRS, CDR2 YFSETQ. The CDR3 is made up of 16 amino acids. CDR3 sequence (DNA): TGCGCCAGCAGCGGGGACAGGGGAAGCTCTGAAAACACCATATATTTT. Protein sequence: CASSGDRGSSENTIYF.

The chain uses TRBV5-4 and TRBJ2-5, with 10 bases fitting TRBD2. Germline V CDR1 and CDR2: SGHNT, YYREEE (reference sequence). Trimming took 4 bases from V and 3 from J; bases not matched to a gene: 3. The CDR3 is made up of 14 amino acids. CDR3 sequence (DNA): TGTGCCAGCAGCCCGGGGACTAGCGAAGAGACCCAGTACTTC. Amino acids: CASSPGTSEETQYF.

The chain joins TRBV28 to TRBJ2-2, with TRBD2 identical over 14 bases. The CDR3 spans 17 residues. Trimming removed 6 bases from V and 0 bases from J; junction bases left unmatched: 3. Germline assignment: CDR1 MDHEN and CDR2 SYDVKM. CDR3 amino acids: CASRGLAGVANTGELFF. The CDR3 nucleotides read TGTGCCAGCAGGGGACTAGCGGGAGTCGCGAACACCGGGGAGCTGTTTTTT.

The chain couples TRBV19 to TRBJ1-5; D possibly corresponds to TRBD1 (6 bases). Germline V gene sequence: CDR1 LNHDA, CDR2 SQIVND (reference sequence). V was cut by 4 bases and J by 7 bases, with 17 bases left in between. The CDR3 loop spans 15 amino acids. In DNA, the CDR3 is TGTGCCAGTAGTAGAGATTCGGGACACTGGCAGCCCCAGCATTTT. Translation: CASSRDSGHWQPQHF.

This chain links TRBV7-2 with TRBJ1-3; no clear D gene. V was clipped by 0 bases and J by 1 base, with 7 bases between them. CDR3 length: 15 amino acids. The germline V gene encodes CDR1 SGHTA and CDR2 FQGNSA. The CDR3 nucleotides are TGTGCCAGCAGCTTAGCGGGAGGGTCTGGAAACACCATATATTTT. Translating gives CASSLAGGSGNTIYF.

The rearrangement joins TRBV15 to TRBJ2-7; D is ambiguous. Germline loops: CDR1 LNHNV, CDR2 YYDKDF (reference sequence). The length of the CDR3 is 14 residues. The V end was cut by 1 base, the J end by 1 base, with 8 bases between. The CDR3 loop reads CATSRVGLSYEQYF. DNA for the CDR3: TGTGCCACCAGCAGAGTGGGCCTTTCCTACGAGCAGTACTTC.

J is TRBJ2-1 and V is TRBV7-7, with a weak D call TRBD2 (6 bases). The CDR3 is 14 residues long. V was shortened by 5 bases and J by 7 bases, with 15 bases between the two germline ends. Germline V gene data show CDR1 as SSHAT and CDR2 as FNYEAQ (reference sequence). The CDR3 region has the DNA TGTGCCAGCAGCCCTCAGCTAGCGCTAAATGAGCAGTTCTTC. Amino acids: CASSPQLALNEQFF.

This sequence joins TRBV28 and TRBJ2-5; 7 bases agree with TRBD1. V gave up 6 bases and J gave up 1 base; unmatched junction bases: 5. The CDR3 covers 14 residues. Germline V gives CDR1 MDHEN, CDR2 SYDVKM. CDR3 loop: CASSRGQTQETQYF. Here the CDR3 DNA reads TGTGCCAGCAGCCGGGGACAGACCCAAGAGACCCAGTACTTC.

The rearrangement joins TRBV7-9 to TRBJ2-2; TRBD1 might be the D (5 bases). Trimming pared 6 bases from V and 4 bases from J, leaving 18 bases between. The germline gives CDR1 SEHNR, CDR2 FQNEAQ (reference sequence). There are 16 residues in the CDR3. DNA of the CDR3: TGTGCCAGCAGACCCGCCAGGGAACGGAGCACCGGGGAGCTGTTTTTT. This codes for CASRPARERSTGELFF. Full variable domain (outside the CDR3, taken from reference TRBV7-9 and TRBJ2-2): DTGVSQNPRHKITKRGQNVTFRCDPISEHNRLYWYRQTLGQGPEFLTYFQNEAQLEKSRLLSDRFSAERPKGSFSTLEIQRTEQGDSAMYLCASRPARERSTGELFFGEGSRLTVL.

The chain is built from TRBV23-1 and TRBJ1-4, with no clear D. TRBV23-1 is placed among ORFs of uncertain function. The CDR3 covers 13 residues. V lost 3 bases, J lost 8 bases, and 10 bases lay in between. CDR3 DNA: TGCGCCAGCAGTCAGGGAGAGTGCGAAAAACTGTTTTTT. Its translation: CASSQGECEKLFF.

The chain employs TRBV6-5 and TRBJ1-2, with TRBD1 identical over 11 bases. Trimming took 2 bases from V and 4 from J; bases not matched to a gene: 6. The CDR3 runs to 16 residues. The V gene's germline CDR1 is MNHEY and CDR2 SVGAGI. Here the CDR3 reads CASSYAGQGDPYGYTF. The DNA of the CDR3 is TGTGCCAGCAGTTACGCGGGACAGGGGGATCCCTATGGCTACACCTTC.

The chain has TRBV13 and TRBJ2-3, with 12 nucleotides matching TRBD2. The germline V gene encodes CDR1 PRHDT and CDR2 FYEKMQ (reference sequence). The CDR3 consists of 18 residues. V lost 3 bases, J lost 2 bases, and 9 bases stayed unmatched. The CDR3 protein is CASSFSILAGGLTDTQYF. The DNA for the CDR3 is TGTGCCAGCAGCTTTAGTATACTAGCGGGGGGACTCACAGATACGCAGTATTTT.

The CDR3 coding sequence is TGTGCCAGCAGCCAAGTGACAGGGGGAATGAACACTGAAGCTTTCTTT. This encodes CASSQVTGGMNTEAFF. The chain couples TRBV14 to TRBJ1-1; 9 nucleotides line up with TRBD1. V gave up 1 base and J gave up 0 bases; unmatched junction bases: 3. The CDR3 consists of 16 residues. Germline CDR1 and CDR2: SGHDN and FVKESK. The complete variable domain, with remaining parts taken from reference TRBV14 and TRBJ1-1, reads EAGVTQFPSHSVIEKGQTVTLRCDPISGHDNLYWYRRVMGKEIKFLLHFVKESKQDESGMPNNRFLAERTGGTYSTLKVQPAELEDSGVYFCASSQVTGGMNTEAFFGQGTRLTVV.

This clone was observed a handful of times. V gene TRBV27 combines with J gene TRBJ2-3; TRBD1 is a possible D gene (5 bases). Trimming shortened V by 1 base and J by 3 bases, and 14 bases separated the two germline ends. CDR1 and CDR2 (germline): MNHEY, SMNVEV (reference sequence). This CDR3 has 16 amino acids. The CDR3 DNA is TGTGCCAGCAGTTTATTCCCCACAGGCATGACAGATACGCAGTATTTT. Its translation is CASSLFPTGMTDTQYF.

The V call is TRBV4-3, the J call TRBJ2-5; tentatively, D is TRBD2 (5 bases). Trimming stripped 0 bases from V and 5 bases from J, with 10 bases between. The CDR3 loop spans 14 amino acids. Germline lookup yields CDR1 LGHNA and CDR2 YSLEER. CDR3: CASSQDRQRETQYF. The CDR3 DNA sequence: TGCGCCAGCAGCCAAGATCGGCAGCGGGAGACCCAGTACTTC.

This clone showed up just a few times. The V gene is TRBV10-2, the J gene TRBJ1-1; 7 nucleotides align to TRBD1. The V and J ends lost 2 bases and 11 bases, in that order; junction bases with no gene match: 5. Per the germline V gene, CDR1 is WSHSY and CDR2 is SAAADI. This CDR3 has 12 amino acids. The CDR3 is CASSEDREMAFF. Here the CDR3 DNA reads TGCGCCAGCAGTGAGGACAGGGAGATGGCTTTCTTT.

This clone was counted once. This chain connects TRBV28 to TRBJ2-7; TRBD2 matches at 9 bases. CDR3 length: 14 residues. Germline CDR1 reads MDHEN; CDR2 reads SYDVKM. Trimming took 6 bases from V and 1 from J; bases not matched to a gene: 4. As DNA, the CDR3 is TGTGCCAGCAGGATAGCGGGAGAGTCCTACGAGCAGTACTTC. It translates to CASRIAGESYEQYF.

The CDR3 sequence is CASRDTGTGTYNEQFF. DNA of the CDR3: TGTGCCAGCAGAGATACGGGGACAGGGACCTACAATGAGCAGTTCTTC. The chain employs TRBV28 and TRBJ2-1, with TRBD1 matching 9 bases. The CDR3 covers 16 residues. Looked up from germline, CDR1 is MDHEN and CDR2 is SYDVKM. V trimming: 6 bases; J trimming: 2 bases; junction bases outside the gene matches: 8.